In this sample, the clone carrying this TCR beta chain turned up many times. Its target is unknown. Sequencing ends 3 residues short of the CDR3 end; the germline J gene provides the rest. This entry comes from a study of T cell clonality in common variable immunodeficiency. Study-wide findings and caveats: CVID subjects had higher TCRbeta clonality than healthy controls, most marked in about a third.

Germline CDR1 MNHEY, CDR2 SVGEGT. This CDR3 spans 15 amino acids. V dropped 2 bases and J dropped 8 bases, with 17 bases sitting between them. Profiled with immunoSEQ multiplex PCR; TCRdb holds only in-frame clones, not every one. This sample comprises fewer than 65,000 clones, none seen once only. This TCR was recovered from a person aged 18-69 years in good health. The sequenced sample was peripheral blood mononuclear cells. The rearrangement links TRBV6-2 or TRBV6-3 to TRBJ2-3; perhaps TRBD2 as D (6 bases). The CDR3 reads CASSYEGLPAGTQYF. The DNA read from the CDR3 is TGTGCCAGCAGTTACGAGGGACTCCCCGCCGGTACG.